What follows is one TCR beta chain and its context. This clonotype was picked up many times. Its specific antigen is unknown. There are no base qualities to consult, and no much larger clone falls within one base. The TCR beta CDR3 regions were amplified from the RNA transcripts. The first round of RT-PCR for the TCR CDR3 was performed with the HTBI primer set and the Qiagen OneStep RT-PCR kit. The libraries were constructed in a second round of multiplex PCR and then size-selected and purified. Paired-end sequencing of the libraries was performed with 100 bp reads on an Illumina HiSeq2000. The authors' analysis ran thus. Raw data were processed with SOAPnuke, discarding reads with adapters, uncalled bases, mean Phred below 15, or no exact constant-primer or identifier match. COPE v1.2.5 was used to merge the high-quality paired reads, and each unique nucleotide sequence was defined as a clonotype. MiTCR v1.1 was used to align the clonotypes against IMGT TRBV, TRBD and TRBJ reference segments. The analysis included only V-J combinations with a frequency above 0.0001, which together covered around 99% of the repertoires. A TCS score was defined as the ratio between F50 (clonal expansion) and ExV (chaos), using BLOSUM62-based TCRdist between CDR3 peptides within each V-J. Welch's t-statistics and random forest reduced 450 to 600 V-J features to 10 to 15, which were used in a naive Bayes classifier (R e1071). Using fastp trimming at Q25 and MiXCR clonotype assembly, TCRdb reanalyzed the public sequencing data and kept in-frame beta chains. Rows merge per CDR3 protein into single entries with the most common DNA and genes. Clone size and V and J calls follow TCRdb, not the original study. Within this sample are 350,000 or so distinct CDR3 sequences, with about 18% of them counted one time only. The ten largest clones capture 34% of the sample.

Hyperthyroidism patients were newly diagnosed, with disease duration under 2 months, and aged 18 to 65 years. The study excluded patients with uncontrolled infections, other autoimmune diseases, pregnancy or lactation. Diagnoses were based on clinical symptoms, serum thyroxine and TRAb, thyroid ultrasound and orbital computed tomography. Blood from progressor patients was drawn when they were first diagnosed with hyperthyroidism, before any ophthalmopathy symptoms appeared. Ficoll-Paque density gradient centrifugation was used to isolate PBMCs from 9.5 to 10 ml of fresh peripheral blood. Progressor patients were defined as those initially diagnosed with Graves' hyperthyroidism in whom ophthalmopathy developed during follow-up. Total RNA was extracted using Trizol reagent, and RNA quality was assessed on an Agilent 2100 Bioanalyzer. These data are taken from a study of T cells in Graves' hyperthyroidism and ophthalmopathy (dated by TCRdb to the late 2010s). Regarding the study in general: Peripheral blood was sampled at the time of initial diagnosis, prior to any treatment. To identify distinguishing TCR V-J signatures, a discovery cohort of around 100 patients was used, comprising 43 with Graves' ophthalmopathy and around 57 with stable Graves' hyperthyroidism. Whether ophthalmopathy could be predicted prospectively was tested in an independent validation cohort made up of 18 to 20 hyperthyroidism patients plus 17 patients who later progressed to ophthalmopathy. For training and testing, the 100 or so patients in the discovery cohort were randomly divided in a 7:3 ratio. Thyroid tissue and blood T-cell repertoires from over 5 Graves' hyperthyroidism patients were also compared in the study. Following sampling, methimazole starting at 30 mg daily was given to hyperthyroidism patients, and high-dose intravenous methylprednisolone was given to ophthalmopathy patients. The paper describes TCR Vbeta CDR3 sequencing of fewer than 150 peripheral blood samples, made up of 40 to 45 ophthalmopathy patients, more than 70 hyperthyroidism patients and roughly 17 progressor patients. Results and caveats for the whole study, not just this receptor: In cross-validation, a model built on a 13 V-J signature told ophthalmopathy apart from stable hyperthyroidism with under 90% sensitivity and roughly 81% specificity, and in testing the same model reached 80%/75%. Most expanded thyroid clonotypes (frequency above 0.001) were also detected in blood, suggesting blood repertoires may reflect thyroid immune responses. In validation, the model predicted progression to ophthalmopathy with about 71% sensitivity and approximately 74% specificity, a median of approximately 6.7 months before onset. No statistical method was used to fix the sample size in advance, and group allocation was not hidden from the investigators.

The clonotype originates from a woman under 40 with Graves' hyperthyroidism that later progressed to Graves' ophthalmopathy. Sequenced: blood.

The nucleotide sequence is TGTGCCAGCAGTCCACACGGGGGGGACTATGGCTACACCTTC. This is translated as CASSPHGGDYGYTF. In this chain, TRBV28 is recombined with TRBJ1-2; D gene: possibly TRBD1, on 5 matching bases. According to the germline V gene, CDR1 reads MDHEN and CDR2 reads SYDVKM. The CDR3 covers 14 residues, taking in both the cysteine and the phenylalanine. The only DNA kept is the CDR3, 42 bases in frame from the first base. Trimming at the junction amounts to 5 bases on V and 3 bases on J, and the germline ends lie 13 bases apart.